A selection of T cell receptor beta chains follows, all from one sample in a study of shared clonotypes between healthy human individuals. Here immunoSEQ multiplex PCR was the method, and the copy in TCRdb shows in-frame clones only, minus some. This sample has approximately 2.5 million clones, with 93% found just once. Sequencing was carried out using naive CD4+ T cells from PBMCs. The receptors derive from a man younger than 30 in good health. Some clones in this sample may be carry-over from other donors' samples. Each CDR3 is given with its conserved first and last residue. Each record gives: J gene, V gene, D gene, clone size, CDR3 protein, CDR3 DNA. D genes are given only for firm matches. The size of a clone is reported for some rows only, either as once, few or many, or as a class for expanded clones.

>TRBJ2-1|TRBV7-3|TRBD1|NA
CASSFGQGRAHEQFF
TGTGCCAGCAGTTTCGGACAGGGTAGGGCTCATGAGCAGTTCTTC
>TRBJ2-3|TRBV7-8|TRBD2|NA
CASSLGGTTDTQYF
TGTGCCAGCAGCTTGGGGGGGACCACAGATACGCAGTATTTT
>TRBJ2-7|TRBV5-8|NA|once
CASSLIYYEQYF
TGTGCCAGCAGCTTAATTTACTACGAGCAGTACTTC
>TRBJ1-4|TRBV7-8|NA|few
CASSLLGVAEKLFF
TGTGCCAGCAGCTTATTAGGGGTGGCTGAAAAACTGTTTTTT
>TRBJ2-5|TRBV5-1|TRBD1|NA
CASSLGSGGQGYQETQYF
TGCGCCAGCAGCTTGGGTTCAGGGGGTCAGGGGTACCAAGAGACCCAGTACTTC
>TRBJ2-1|TRBV28|NA|once
CASSHRDPLTLRRYNEQFF
TGTGCCAGCAGCCACCGGGACCCTCTGACTCTTCGTCGCTACAATGAGCAGTTCTTC
>TRBJ2-1|TRBV5-1|TRBD1|NA
CASSSDRGGYNEQFF
TGCGCCAGCAGCTCGGACAGGGGCGGCTACAATGAGCAGTTCTTC
>TRBJ2-1|TRBV5-1|NA|NA
CASSFANNEQFF
TGCGCCAGCAGCTTTGCGAACAATGAGCAGTTCTTC
>TRBJ2-5|TRBV7-9|NA|NA
CASSKGVAEAAQYF
TGTGCCAGCAGCAAGGGGGTGGCCGAGGCGGCCCAGTACTTC
>TRBJ2-7|TRBV9|NA|NA
CASSGGTRSEQYF
TGTGCCAGCAGCGGCGGGACACGCTCCGAGCAGTACTTC
>TRBJ2-5|TRBV16|TRBD1|once
CASLGTGRETQYF
TGTGCCAGCCTGGGGACAGGGCGGGAGACCCAGTACTTC
>TRBJ2-5|TRBV28|NA|NA
CASYRDALGKETQYF
TGTGCCAGCTACCGGGACGCCCTGGGGAAAGAGACCCAGTACTTC
>TRBJ1-2|TRBV27|TRBD1|NA
CASSRSRQGNGYTF
TGTGCCAGCAGCCGCTCTCGACAGGGGAATGGCTACACCTTC
>TRBJ1-5|TRBV30|NA|NA
CAWSPFSRQAQIINQPQHF
TGTGCCTGGAGTCCGTTCTCCCGGCAGGCTCAGATCATTAATCAGCCCCAGCATTTT
>TRBJ2-1|TRBV9|NA|NA
CASGSGGANNEQFF
TGTGCCAGCGGCTCTGGCGGGGCAAACAATGAGCAGTTCTTC
>TRBJ2-7|TRBV28|NA|NA
CASNTPGRPYEQYF
TGTGCCAGCAATACTCCGGGTCGCCCCTACGAGCAGTACTTC
>TRBJ2-5|TRBV28|TRBD1|NA
CASRGPLPGQGLRSRETQYF
TGTGCCAGCAGAGGGCCACTACCGGGACAGGGGTTACGGTCGCGAGAGACCCAGTACTTC
>TRBJ1-5|TRBV4-2|NA|once
CASSGQGGRDNQPQHF
TGTGCCAGCTCGGGGCAGGGAGGGCGGGACAATCAGCCCCAGCATTTT
>TRBJ1-1|TRBV28|TRBD1|NA
CASSGRDRGEAFF
TGTGCCAGCAGTGGCCGTGACAGGGGTGAAGCTTTCTTT
>TRBJ1-3|TRBV5-1|NA|NA
CASSPDSPGNTIYF
TGCGCCAGCAGCCCGGACAGTCCCGGAAACACCATATATTTT
>TRBJ2-6|TRBV27|NA|NA
CASNQQGSGANVLTF
TGTGCCAGCAACCAACAGGGTTCTGGGGCCAACGTCCTGACTTTC
>TRBJ1-5|TRBV18|NA|NA
CASSTPGEGQPQHF
TGTGCCAGCTCAACTCCAGGGGAAGGTCAGCCCCAGCATTTT
>TRBJ1-2|TRBV7-9|NA|NA
CASSLEGVGYTF
TGTGCCAGCAGCTTAGAAGGGGTTGGCTACACCTTC
>TRBJ1-5|TRBV6-5|TRBD1|NA
CASSGDRDQPQHF
TGTGCCAGCAGCGGGGACAGGGATCAGCCCCAGCATTTT
>TRBJ2-3|TRBV28|NA|once
CASSFSGTRNTDTQYF
TGTGCCAGCAGTTTTTCCGGGACAAGAAACACAGATACGCAGTATTTT
>TRBJ1-2|TRBV4-2|NA|NA
CASSQEQAGAGYGYTF
TGTGCCAGCAGCCAAGAACAAGCGGGGGCGGGCTATGGCTACACCTTC
>TRBJ2-7|TRBV10-2|TRBD2|NA
CASSEPREGGYEQYF
TGCGCCAGCAGTGAGCCCCGGGAGGGGGGCTACGAGCAGTACTTC
>TRBJ2-7|TRBV10-3|NA|NA
CAISPGRSTYEQYF
TGTGCCATCAGTCCGGGACGCAGTACCTACGAGCAGTACTTC
>TRBJ1-2|TRBV28|NA|NA
CASSPPPPGTYGYTF
TGTGCCAGCAGTCCACCTCCCCCAGGGACGTATGGCTACACCTTC
>TRBJ2-7|TRBV5-4|TRBD2|NA
CASSSSGAYEQYF
TGTGCCAGCAGCTCTAGCGGGGCTTACGAGCAGTACTTC
>TRBJ1-4|TRBV9|NA|NA
CASSPQGQNEKLFF
TGTGCCAGCAGCCCTCAGGGCCAGAATGAAAAACTGTTTTTT
>TRBJ2-1|TRBV9|TRBD2|NA
CASSATPTSWNEQFF
TGTGCCAGCAGCGCTACCCCGACTAGCTGGAATGAGCAGTTCTTC
>TRBJ1-1|TRBV25-1|NA|NA
CASRLTTEAFF
TGTGCCAGCAGACTGACCACTGAAGCTTTCTTT
>TRBJ1-1|TRBV5-6|NA|NA
CASSLPQARGTEAFF
TGTGCCAGCAGCCTGCCACAGGCGAGGGGCACTGAAGCTTTCTTT
>TRBJ2-5|TRBV6-5|TRBD2|NA
CASSSHRAGGETQYF
TGTGCCAGCAGTTCCCACAGGGCGGGGGGAGAGACCCAGTACTTC
>TRBJ2-3|TRBV18|TRBD2|once
CASSSGLAGGPTDTQYF
TGTGCCAGCTCATCCGGACTAGCGGGAGGGCCAACAGATACGCAGTATTTT
>TRBJ2-7|TRBV5-4|NA|NA
CASSRALNYEQYF
TGTGCCAGCAGCAGAGCCTTGAACTACGAGCAGTACTTC
>TRBJ2-5|TRBV4-1|TRBD2|NA
CASSQVRTSGQETQYF
TGCGCCAGCAGCCAAGTCCGGACTAGCGGGCAAGAGACCCAGTACTTC
>TRBJ2-5|TRBV7-2|TRBD2|NA
CASSLYPTVAGGQETQYF
TGTGCCAGCAGCTTGTATCCGACAGTAGCGGGAGGACAAGAGACCCAGTACTTC
>TRBJ2-2|TRBV7-9|NA|NA
CASTPWGPMDTGELFF
TGTGCCAGCACCCCTTGGGGGCCGATGGACACCGGGGAGCTGTTTTTT
>TRBJ1-1|TRBV11-1|TRBD1|few
CASSLASTGTAEAFF
TGTGCCAGCAGCTTAGCCTCGACAGGGACGGCTGAAGCTTTCTTT
>TRBJ1-4|TRBV7-9|NA|NA
CASSLDQGMNEKLFF
TGTGCCAGCAGCTTAGATCAGGGGATGAATGAAAAACTGTTTTTT
>TRBJ2-3|TRBV2|NA|NA
CASNSLRVGADTQYF
TGTGCCAGCAACTCCCTCAGGGTTGGGGCAGATACGCAGTATTTT
>TRBJ2-7|TRBV6-6|NA|NA
CASRDPLVEQYF
TGTGCCAGCAGGGATCCATTGGTTGAGCAGTACTTC
>TRBJ2-1|TRBV12-5|NA|NA
CASGFKIGGPDEQFF
TGTGCTAGTGGTTTCAAGATAGGAGGGCCCGATGAGCAGTTCTTC
>TRBJ1-3|TRBV7-2|NA|NA
CASSLSQGSTGNTIYF
TGTGCCAGCAGCTTAAGTCAAGGGTCCACTGGAAACACCATATATTTT
>TRBJ2-1|TRBV7-2|TRBD2|NA
CASSQSGLAGIYEQFF
TGTGCCAGCAGCCAGTCGGGACTAGCGGGAATTTATGAGCAGTTCTTC
>TRBJ1-1|TRBV2|TRBD1|NA
CASSEGRGLWGTEAFF
TGTGCCAGCAGTGAAGGAAGGGGGCTATGGGGAACTGAAGCTTTCTTT
>TRBJ1-5|TRBV5-1|NA|NA
CASSLTRNLPQHF
TGCGCCAGCAGCTTGACGAGGAACCTGCCCCAGCATTTT
>TRBJ2-3|TRBV7-2|TRBD1|NA
CASSSGDREYF
TGTGCCAGCAGCTCAGGGGACAGAGAGTATTTT
>TRBJ1-1|TRBV28|NA|NA
CASSPGGGRLEAFF
TGTGCCAGCAGCCCGGGGGGGGGAAGGTTGGAAGCTTTCTTT
>TRBJ2-2|TRBV5-5|NA|NA
CASSLISITGELFF
TGTGCCAGCAGCTTGATTTCGATCACCGGGGAGCTGTTTTTT
>TRBJ2-3|TRBV5-1|NA|NA
CASSLGHLRIDTQYF
TGCGCCAGCAGCTTAGGTCATCTCCGCATAGATACGCAGTATTTT
>TRBJ2-5|TRBV5-1|TRBD2|NA
CASGPGQPGLAGGNLRTQYF
TGCGCCAGCGGCCCGGGACAACCGGGACTAGCGGGAGGTAACCTGAGGACCCAGTACTTC
>TRBJ2-3|TRBV29-1|NA|NA
CSALGTLEADTQYF
TGCAGCGCCCTAGGTACGCTAGAGGCAGATACGCAGTATTTT
>TRBJ2-5|TRBV30|NA|NA
CAWSRGTQETQYF
TGTGCCTGGAGTAGGGGGACCCAAGAGACCCAGTACTTC
>TRBJ1-1|TRBV5-1|NA|NA
CASSLVGRGTEAFF
TGCGCCAGCAGCTTGGTAGGGAGAGGGACTGAAGCTTTCTTT
>TRBJ2-2|TRBV9|NA|NA
CASSQEPGYLDTGELFF
TGTGCCAGCAGCCAAGAACCAGGGTATTTAGACACCGGGGAGCTGTTTTTT